Listed below are T cell receptor beta chains from one sample, sequenced in a study of T cell repertoires in cytomegalovirus infection. These TCRs are of unknown antigen specificity. Each CDR3 protein gets one entry after TCRdb re-called the reads with MiXCR. The sample consists of more than 250,000 distinct CDR3 sequences, around a quarter of them appearing once. The input for sequencing was cultured PBMCs, taken from culture after CMV antigen stimulation. These receptor sequences come from a human donor in good health (CMV status not recorded). Some clones in this sample may be carry-over from other donors' samples. Both conserved end residues are part of each CDR3. Fields, in order: J gene, D gene, clone size, V gene, CDR3 protein, CDR3 DNA. A D gene is named only where the DNA matches it firmly. Clone size is given for some rows only: seen once, a few or many times, or a class if the clone is expanded.

TRBJ1-5,TRBD1,many,TRBV6-2/TRBV6-3,CASSHGQGWFSSQPQHF,TGTGCCAGCAGTCATGGACAGGGGTGGTTTTCCAGTCAGCCCCAGCATTTT
TRBJ1-5,.,.,TRBV7-9,CASSLRQLPQHF,TGTGCCAGCAGCTTAAGACAGTTGCCCCAGCATTTT
TRBJ2-1,TRBD2,few,TRBV28,CATGKRGGDNEQFF,TGTGCCACCGGCAAGCGGGGGGGGGACAATGAGCAGTTCTTC
TRBJ2-5,TRBD1,few,TRBV10-3,CAISFSGTGGRETQYF,TGTGCCATCAGTTTCTCCGGGACAGGGGGCCGGGAGACCCAGTACTTC
TRBJ2-7,TRBD2,.,TRBV10-3,CAISDPTIGLAGNSYEQYF,TGTGCCATCAGTGACCCCACTATCGGACTAGCGGGAAACTCCTACGAGCAGTACTTC
TRBJ2-7,TRBD1,.,TRBV5-1,CASSGQGPGYEQYF,TGCGCCAGCAGCGGACAGGGTCCGGGCTACGAGCAGTACTTC
TRBJ1-1,.,many,TRBV7-2,CASSPHRSGTEAFF,TGTGCCAGCAGCCCCCACCGGAGCGGCACTGAAGCTTTCTTT
TRBJ2-4,.,.,TRBV7-2,CASSLTLGKNIQYF,TGTGCCAGCAGCTTAACACTTGGCAAAAACATTCAGTACTTC
TRBJ2-1,TRBD2,few,TRBV5-4,CASSLRGSGSLNEQFF,TGTGCCAGCAGCCTAAGGGGGAGCGGGAGTCTTAATGAGCAGTTCTTC
TRBJ2-5,.,.,TRBV7-2,CASSLGRTQETQYF,TGTGCCAGCAGCTTAGGACGGACACAAGAGACCCAGTACTTC
TRBJ2-1,TRBD2,.,TRBV19,CAASYSGGPYNEQFF,TGTGCCGCTTCCTATAGCGGGGGCCCCTACAATGAGCAGTTCTTC
TRBJ2-1,TRBD2,few,TRBV6-2/TRBV6-3,CASSTTTSGGQFF,TGTGCCAGCAGTACCACGACTAGCGGTGGGCAGTTCTTC
TRBJ2-1,.,few,TRBV7-3,CASTREQRNEQFF,TGTGCCAGCACCCGGGAACAAAGGAATGAGCAGTTCTTC
TRBJ1-2,TRBD1,many,TRBV28,CASRDRGGGNYGYTF,TGTGCCAGCAGAGACCGAGGGGGCGGGAACTATGGCTACACCTTC
TRBJ2-6,TRBD1,.,TRBV7-2,CASSLRTGAGANVLTF,TGTGCCAGCAGCCTGCGGACAGGGGCTGGGGCCAACGTCCTGACTTTC
TRBJ2-7,.,few,TRBV19,CASSISGVLREQYF,TGTGCCAGTAGTATATCGGGTGTTCTTCGGGAGCAGTACTTC
TRBJ2-1,.,.,TRBV7-9,CASSSSGNNNEQFF,TGTGCCAGCAGCTCATCAGGGAATAACAATGAGCAGTTCTTC
TRBJ2-1,.,few,TRBV18,CASSPGAGYYNEQFF,TGTGCCAGCTCCCCCGGGGCAGGATACTACAATGAGCAGTTCTTC
TRBJ2-3,TRBD2,many,TRBV7-2,CASSLFSSGRAGDTQYF,TGTGCCAGCAGCTTATTTTCTAGCGGGAGGGCCGGAGATACGCAGTATTTT
TRBJ1-1,TRBD1,few,TRBV29-1,CSGGDRLNTEAFF,TGCAGCGGGGGGGACAGGCTGAACACTGAAGCTTTCTTT
TRBJ1-1,.,.,TRBV19,CASSIRRREAFF,TGTGCCAGTAGTATTCGCAGGCGTGAAGCTTTCTTT
TRBJ2-1,.,few,TRBV6-2/TRBV6-3,CASSSTRSSYNEQFF,TGTGCCAGCAGTTCCACCAGGAGCTCCTACAATGAGCAGTTCTTC
TRBJ2-3,.,.,TRBV6-8,CASRSLMPGPTDTQYF,TGTGCCAGCAGATCCCTCATGCCGGGCCCCACAGATACGCAGTATTTT
TRBJ1-1,TRBD1,.,TRBV4-3,CASSQPDRGPTEAFF,TGCGCCAGCAGCCAACCGGACAGGGGCCCTACTGAAGCTTTCTTT
TRBJ2-1,TRBD2,few,TRBV6-6,CASSYSRAGGYNEQFF,TGTGCCAGCAGTTACTCAAGGGCGGGAGGCTACAATGAGCAGTTCTTC
TRBJ2-6,TRBD1,few,TRBV4-2,CASSQDRDRVSGANVLTF,TGTGCCAGCAGCCAAGACCGGGACAGGGTTTCTGGGGCCAACGTCCTGACTTTC
TRBJ1-2,.,many,TRBV19,CASSIDRMARAYGYTF,TGTGCCAGTAGTATAGATCGAATGGCCAGGGCCTATGGCTACACCTTC
TRBJ2-1,.,.,TRBV25-1,CASSPRHYGEQFF,TGTGCCAGCAGTCCGCGACACTATGGTGAGCAGTTCTTC
TRBJ2-1,TRBD2,few,TRBV7-8,CASSLASSGSHEQFF,TGTGCCAGCAGCTTAGCCAGTAGCGGGAGTCATGAGCAGTTCTTC
TRBJ2-7,.,many,TRBV7-2,CASSLTPGRYSYEQYF,TGTGCCAGCAGTCTCACTCCGGGGCGTTACTCCTACGAGCAGTACTTC
TRBJ2-7,TRBD2,few,TRBV28,CASRGLAGPGDF,TGTGCCAGCAGGGGACTAGCGGGGCCGGGGGACTTC
TRBJ2-2,.,.,TRBV29-1,CSVGSGVPGELFF,TGCAGCGTTGGGTCAGGGGTCCCCGGGGAGCTGTTTTTT
TRBJ2-5,.,few,TRBV7-8,CASSVGPGETQYF,TGTGCCAGCAGCGTCGGACCGGGGGAGACCCAGTACTTC
TRBJ2-3,TRBD2,few,TRBV28,CATKRLAGSLESTDTQYF,TGTGCCACTAAACGACTAGCGGGGTCCCTAGAGAGCACAGATACGCAGTATTTT
TRBJ2-1,.,many,TRBV6-2/TRBV6-3,CASSEARVTPYNEQFF,TGTGCCAGCAGTGAGGCTAGGGTTACCCCCTACAATGAGCAGTTCTTC
TRBJ2-7,.,.,TRBV6-2/TRBV6-3,CASRPGTGPYEQYF,TGTGCCAGCAGACCCGGGACTGGTCCCTACGAGCAGTACTTC
TRBJ2-5,.,many,TRBV7-2,CASSLGSRETQYF,TGTGCCAGCAGCTTAGGCTCTAGAGAGACCCAGTACTTC
TRBJ2-1,.,.,TRBV6-2/TRBV6-3,CASSYSWSGVGNEQFF,TGTGCCAGCAGTTACTCATGGTCGGGAGTAGGCAATGAGCAGTTCTTC
TRBJ2-2,TRBD2,few,TRBV7-6,CASSLVTSGANTGELFF,TGTGCCAGCAGCTTAGTAACTAGCGGGGCGAACACCGGGGAGCTGTTTTTT
TRBJ2-2,TRBD1,few,TRBV12-3/TRBV12-4,CANRQGEGTGELFF,TGTGCCAACAGACAGGGAGAAGGAACCGGGGAGCTGTTTTTT
TRBJ2-5,.,.,TRBV6-6,CASTHQETQYF,TGTGCCAGCACCCACCAAGAGACCCAGTACTTC
TRBJ2-1,.,few,TRBV6-6,CASSYSAVDNEQFF,TGTGCCAGCAGTTACTCGGCTGTGGACAATGAGCAGTTCTTC
TRBJ1-1,TRBD1,few,TRBV7-9,CASSLSDRGNTEAFF,TGTGCCAGCAGCTTAAGTGACAGGGGGAACACTGAAGCTTTCTTT
TRBJ1-5,.,.,TRBV19,CASSIDGRDQPQHF,TGTGCCAGTAGTATAGACGGGAGGGATCAGCCCCAGCATTTT
TRBJ2-3,.,.,TRBV19,CASSIYSADTQYF,TGTGCCAGTAGTATATACTCCGCAGATACGCAGTATTTT
TRBJ1-2,.,many,TRBV6-5,CASSYSRTAYGYTF,TGTGCCAGCAGTTACTCCCGGACGGCGTATGGCTACACCTTC
TRBJ1-5,.,.,TRBV12-5,CASGLVVGRVNQPQHF,TGTGCTAGTGGTTTGGTAGTGGGCAGGGTCAATCAGCCCCAGCATTTT
TRBJ2-6,.,many,TRBV5-1,CASRGRNSGSGANVLTF,TGCGCCAGCAGGGGGCGGAATTCAGGGTCCGGGGCCAACGTCCTGACTTTC
TRBJ2-3,.,.,TRBV7-2,CASSGMGQGKSDTQYF,TGTGCCAGCAGTGGGATGGGTCAGGGGAAGTCAGATACGCAGTATTTT
TRBJ2-5,.,few,TRBV7-9,CASTPLASAETQYF,TGTGCCAGCACCCCCCTGGCCTCTGCGGAGACCCAGTACTTC
TRBJ2-1,TRBD2,few,TRBV13,CASKSPSGKQFF,TGTGCCAGCAAGTCACCTAGCGGGAAGCAGTTCTTC
TRBJ2-5,TRBD2,many,TRBV28,CASTFGPGLEAKTQYF,TGTGCCAGCACCTTTGGACCGGGACTAGAGGCTAAGACCCAGTACTTC
TRBJ2-2,.,few,TRBV5-5,CASRPTLFGELFF,TGTGCCAGCAGACCCACCCTTTTCGGGGAGCTGTTTTTT
TRBJ1-2,TRBD1,few,TRBV7-2,CASSLEGASTGYTF,TGTGCCAGCAGCTTAGAGGGGGCTTCAACTGGCTACACCTTC
TRBJ2-1,TRBD2,few,TRBV11-3,CASSVSGTSGNEQFF,TGTGCCAGCAGCGTTAGCGGGACTAGCGGCAATGAGCAGTTCTTC
TRBJ1-5,TRBD1,many,TRBV7-8,CASSKVRDRDQPQHF,TGTGCCAGCAGCAAAGTCCGGGACAGGGATCAGCCCCAGCATTTT
TRBJ2-4,TRBD2,few,TRBV28,CASSSVTSGGPTYALAKNIQYF,TGTGCCAGCAGTTCCGTGACTAGCGGGGGTCCCACCTATGCTCTAGCCAAAAACATTCAGTACTTC
TRBJ1-1,.,many,TRBV6-5,CASSYLEVRGQNTEAFF,TGTGCCAGCAGTTATCTGGAGGTACGAGGCCAGAACACTGAAGCTTTCTTT
TRBJ2-1,.,few,TRBV6-5,CASTPLGLYNEQFF,TGTGCCAGCACTCCCCTCGGACTATACAATGAGCAGTTCTTC